This T cell receptor (beta chain) was identified in a study of T cell changes during pregnancy in multiple sclerosis. CDR3 length: 14 residues. With V trimmed by 6 bases and J by 5 bases, 8 bases remained unmatched. Germline CDR1 and CDR2: SQVTM and ANQGSEA. The table came from immunoSEQ multiplex PCR; TCRdb's copy has only in-frame clones and leaves some out. The repertoire holds around 34,000 clones, with 94% as singletons. Sequencing used CD4+ T cells from peripheral blood mononuclear cells, obtained in the second trimester of pregnancy. The chain is built from TRBV29-1 and TRBJ2-4; 9 bases map to TRBD1. This receptor was taken from a female donor with multiple sclerosis, enrolled in a pregnancy study. Written as DNA, the CDR3 is TGCAGCGTCCTCGGATGGGACAGGGAAAACATTCAGTACTTC. This encodes CSVLGWDRENIQYF.